A selection of T cell receptor beta chains follows, all from one sample in a study of cytomegalovirus exposure and HLA in healthy donors. Generated by immunoSEQ multiplex PCR, the TCRdb table keeps only in-frame clones and is missing some. The data show fewer than 200,000 clones, about three quarters seen once. Material for sequencing was PBMCs. Receptors were obtained from a woman in her thirties or forties in good health and CMV-seropositive. Both conserved end residues are part of each CDR3. D genes are given only for firm matches. Size tells how often a clone was seen (once, few, many) or the class of an expanded clone, and some rows leave it out.

clone_size: few; cdr3_length: 13; v_call: TRBV6-5; j_call: TRBJ1-1; d_call: NA; cdr3_nt: TGTGCCAGCAGTTACTCCGCAGACACTGAAGCTTTCTTT; cdr3_aa: CASSYSADTEAFF
clone_size: few; cdr3_length: 16; v_call: TRBV9; j_call: TRBJ2-2; d_call: TRBD2; cdr3_nt: TGTGCCAGCAGCGTAGTTGCGGGAGTGAACACCGGGGAGCTGTTTTTT; cdr3_aa: CASSVVAGVNTGELFF
clone_size: NA; cdr3_length: 18; v_call: TRBV30; j_call: TRBJ1-4; d_call: TRBD1; cdr3_nt: TGTGCCTGGAGCGGGGACAGGAGGAATTTAGGGACTAATGAAAAACTGTTTTTT; cdr3_aa: CAWSGDRRNLGTNEKLFF
clone_size: NA; cdr3_length: 16; v_call: TRBV7-2; j_call: TRBJ2-2; d_call: TRBD2; cdr3_nt: TGTGCCAGCAGCCAGGGGGGACTAGCCGGGACCGGGGAGCTGTTTTTT; cdr3_aa: CASSQGGLAGTGELFF
clone_size: NA; cdr3_length: 13; v_call: TRBV5-1; j_call: TRBJ1-1; d_call: NA; cdr3_nt: TGCGCCAGCAAACGGGACACGAACACTGAAGCTTTCTTT; cdr3_aa: CASKRDTNTEAFF
clone_size: NA; cdr3_length: 14; v_call: TRBV6-5; j_call: TRBJ1-2; d_call: TRBD1; cdr3_nt: TGTGCCAGCGGTTGGACAGGGGGTGATGGTGGCTACACCTTC; cdr3_aa: CASGWTGGDGGYTF
clone_size: NA; cdr3_length: 14; v_call: TRBV6-1; j_call: TRBJ2-1; d_call: NA; cdr3_nt: TGTGCCAGCAGTGAAGGTCAGGTGGGTCCTGAGCAGTTCTTC; cdr3_aa: CASSEGQVGPEQFF
clone_size: NA; cdr3_length: 12; v_call: TRBV28; j_call: TRBJ1-2; d_call: NA; cdr3_nt: TGTGCCAGCAGTTTCCTGAACTATGGCTACACCTTC; cdr3_aa: CASSFLNYGYTF
clone_size: NA; cdr3_length: 16; v_call: TRBV19; j_call: TRBJ1-1; d_call: TRBD1; cdr3_nt: TGTGCCAGTAGTGAGGGACAGGGTTTTTTGAGCACTGAAGCTTTCTTT; cdr3_aa: CASSEGQGFLSTEAFF
clone_size: NA; cdr3_length: 15; v_call: TRBV5-1; j_call: TRBJ2-3; d_call: NA; cdr3_nt: TGCGCCAGCAGCTTGGGACCGGGTCTGGGAGATACGCAGTATTTT; cdr3_aa: CASSLGPGLGDTQYF
clone_size: NA; cdr3_length: 13; v_call: TRBV28; j_call: TRBJ2-3; d_call: NA; cdr3_nt: TGTGCCAGCAGTTTCTATCAGGGGGATACGCAGTATTTT; cdr3_aa: CASSFYQGDTQYF
clone_size: NA; cdr3_length: 15; v_call: TRBV9; j_call: TRBJ1-2; d_call: TRBD1; cdr3_nt: TGTGCCAGCAGCATTGGGACAGGGTGGAACTATGGCTACACCTTC; cdr3_aa: CASSIGTGWNYGYTF
clone_size: NA; cdr3_length: 14; v_call: TRBV12-5; j_call: TRBJ2-3; d_call: NA; cdr3_nt: TGTGCTAGTGGACATCGAGAGGCCACAGATACGCAGTATTTT; cdr3_aa: CASGHREATDTQYF
clone_size: once; cdr3_length: 14; v_call: TRBV9; j_call: TRBJ1-1; d_call: NA; cdr3_nt: TGTGCCAGCAGCGTAGCAGGGCTAGACACTGAAGCTTTCTTT; cdr3_aa: CASSVAGLDTEAFF
clone_size: NA; cdr3_length: 14; v_call: TRBV10-2; j_call: TRBJ2-5; d_call: NA; cdr3_nt: TGCGCCAGCACGGCCCCGGGGACTCAAGAGACCCAGTACTTC; cdr3_aa: CASTAPGTQETQYF
clone_size: NA; cdr3_length: 11; v_call: TRBV5-4; j_call: TRBJ2-5; d_call: NA; cdr3_nt: TGTGCCAGCAGCTTCAAAGAGACCCAGTACTTC; cdr3_aa: CASSFKETQYF
clone_size: NA; cdr3_length: 14; v_call: TRBV5-1; j_call: TRBJ2-2; d_call: NA; cdr3_nt: TGCGCCAGCAGCTTAGGGGCCAACACCGGGGAGCTGTTTTTT; cdr3_aa: CASSLGANTGELFF
clone_size: NA; cdr3_length: 15; v_call: TRBV5-5; j_call: TRBJ1-3; d_call: TRBD1; cdr3_nt: TGTGCCAGCAGCTTAACAGGGGGCGCCGGAAACACCATATATTTT; cdr3_aa: CASSLTGGAGNTIYF
clone_size: NA; cdr3_length: 14; v_call: TRBV7-2; j_call: TRBJ2-5; d_call: TRBD2; cdr3_nt: TGTGCCAGCAGCTTTACTAGCGGGCAAGAGACCCAGTACTTC; cdr3_aa: CASSFTSGQETQYF
clone_size: NA; cdr3_length: 15; v_call: TRBV4-3; j_call: TRBJ2-7; d_call: TRBD1; cdr3_nt: TGCGCCAGCAGCCCTGGTACAAGGACAGGCTACGAGCAGTACTTC; cdr3_aa: CASSPGTRTGYEQYF
clone_size: NA; cdr3_length: 13; v_call: TRBV10-3; j_call: TRBJ1-2; d_call: NA; cdr3_nt: TGTGCCATCAGTGGCGGCAGAGACTATGGCTACACCTTC; cdr3_aa: CAISGGRDYGYTF
clone_size: NA; cdr3_length: 17; v_call: TRBV19; j_call: TRBJ2-6; d_call: TRBD2; cdr3_nt: TGTGCCAGTAGTGGCGGGGGGAGTAGCTCTGGGGCCAACGTCCTGACTTTC; cdr3_aa: CASSGGGSSSGANVLTF
clone_size: NA; cdr3_length: 12; v_call: TRBV7-9; j_call: TRBJ2-7; d_call: NA; cdr3_nt: TGTGCCACGGGGGCTAGCGGTTACGAGCAGTACTTC; cdr3_aa: CATGASGYEQYF
clone_size: NA; cdr3_length: 15; v_call: TRBV19; j_call: TRBJ2-2; d_call: TRBD1; cdr3_nt: TGTGCCAGCCTTCGACAGGGGACGGTAACCGGGGAGCTGTTTTTT; cdr3_aa: CASLRQGTVTGELFF
clone_size: few; cdr3_length: 14; v_call: TRBV21-1; j_call: TRBJ1-2; d_call: NA; cdr3_nt: TGTGCCAGCAGCACGCACAGGGGATACTATGGCTACACCTTC; cdr3_aa: CASSTHRGYYGYTF
clone_size: once; cdr3_length: 15; v_call: TRBV5-6; j_call: TRBJ1-3; d_call: NA; cdr3_nt: TGTGCCAGCAGCTTAGGAGGCAGCTCTGGAAACACCATATATTTT; cdr3_aa: CASSLGGSSGNTIYF
clone_size: few; cdr3_length: 14; v_call: TRBV14; j_call: TRBJ1-1; d_call: TRBD1; cdr3_nt: TGTGCCAGCAGCCGGGACAGGGGGCTGACTGAAGCTTTCTTT; cdr3_aa: CASSRDRGLTEAFF
clone_size: NA; cdr3_length: 13; v_call: TRBV5-6; j_call: TRBJ1-4; d_call: TRBD1; cdr3_nt: TGTGCCAGCAGCGACAGGGATTTCGGAAAACTGTTTTTT; cdr3_aa: CASSDRDFGKLFF
clone_size: NA; cdr3_length: 15; v_call: TRBV19; j_call: TRBJ2-1; d_call: NA; cdr3_nt: TGTGCCAGTAGTATAGATAAACAGGGATACAATGAGCAGTTCTTC; cdr3_aa: CASSIDKQGYNEQFF
clone_size: NA; cdr3_length: 20; v_call: TRBV6-1; j_call: TRBJ1-6; d_call: TRBD1; cdr3_nt: TGTGCCAGCAGTGGCACAGGGACAGAGTCTCTTAGCTCCTATAATTCACCCCTCCACTTT; cdr3_aa: CASSGTGTESLSSYNSPLHF
clone_size: NA; cdr3_length: 14; v_call: TRBV2; j_call: TRBJ1-2; d_call: TRBD1; cdr3_nt: TGTGCCAGCAGCCCGGACAGGGTTGGTGATGGCTACACCTTC; cdr3_aa: CASSPDRVGDGYTF
clone_size: NA; cdr3_length: 15; v_call: TRBV28; j_call: TRBJ2-7; d_call: TRBD1; cdr3_nt: TGTGCCAGCAGTACTCCGGGACAGGGTTTACACGAGCAGTACTTC; cdr3_aa: CASSTPGQGLHEQYF
clone_size: NA; cdr3_length: 15; v_call: TRBV19; j_call: TRBJ2-7; d_call: NA; cdr3_nt: TGTGCCAGTAGGGAGCAGGGGATTGGAAGCTACGAGCAGTACTTC; cdr3_aa: CASREQGIGSYEQYF
clone_size: NA; cdr3_length: 13; v_call: TRBV5-6; j_call: TRBJ1-1; d_call: NA; cdr3_nt: TGTGCCAGCAGCCGGGACACCGGCGGGTTGGCTTTCTTT; cdr3_aa: CASSRDTGGLAFF
clone_size: NA; cdr3_length: 14; v_call: TRBV7-2; j_call: TRBJ2-7; d_call: NA; cdr3_nt: TGTGCCAGCAGCTTAGCGGGGGGGCCATACGAGCAGTACTTC; cdr3_aa: CASSLAGGPYEQYF
clone_size: NA; cdr3_length: 16; v_call: TRBV19; j_call: TRBJ1-2; d_call: TRBD1; cdr3_nt: TGTGCCAGTAGTATTAACCGCGGACAGGTTTCCTATGGCTACACCTTC; cdr3_aa: CASSINRGQVSYGYTF
clone_size: NA; cdr3_length: 14; v_call: TRBV27; j_call: TRBJ2-7; d_call: TRBD2; cdr3_nt: TGTGCCAGCTGGGGCCTAGCGGGACCGGGCGAGCAGTACTTC; cdr3_aa: CASWGLAGPGEQYF
clone_size: NA; cdr3_length: 13; v_call: TRBV12-1; j_call: TRBJ2-7; d_call: NA; cdr3_nt: TGTGCCAGCACTTGCGGGAGGCACTACGAGCAGTACTTC; cdr3_aa: CASTCGRHYEQYF
clone_size: NA; cdr3_length: 13; v_call: TRBV5-4; j_call: TRBJ2-7; d_call: TRBD1; cdr3_nt: TGTGCCAGCAGCCTGGGACAGGGTTCCGAGCAGTACTTC; cdr3_aa: CASSLGQGSEQYF
clone_size: NA; cdr3_length: 15; v_call: TRBV6-1; j_call: TRBJ2-5; d_call: TRBD2; cdr3_nt: TGTGCCAGCAGTGACGGGCGGGGGGGCCGGGAGACCCAGTACTTC; cdr3_aa: CASSDGRGGRETQYF
clone_size: NA; cdr3_length: 14; v_call: TRBV6-1; j_call: TRBJ2-2; d_call: NA; cdr3_nt: TGTGCCAGCAGAGGGACACTTTTGACCGGGGAGCTGTTTTTT; cdr3_aa: CASRGTLLTGELFF
clone_size: few; cdr3_length: 12; v_call: TRBV29-1; j_call: TRBJ2-7; d_call: NA; cdr3_nt: TGCAGCGTTGAGATGAGGGACAACGAGCAGTACTTC; cdr3_aa: CSVEMRDNEQYF
clone_size: NA; cdr3_length: 13; v_call: TRBV2; j_call: TRBJ2-5; d_call: TRBD1; cdr3_nt: TGTGCCAGCAGCCGACAGGGTCAAGAGACCCAGTACTTC; cdr3_aa: CASSRQGQETQYF
clone_size: NA; cdr3_length: 13; v_call: TRBV2; j_call: TRBJ1-4; d_call: NA; cdr3_nt: TGTGCCAGCCTCTATGCAACTAATGAAAAACTGTTTTTT; cdr3_aa: CASLYATNEKLFF
clone_size: NA; cdr3_length: 12; v_call: TRBV30; j_call: TRBJ2-7; d_call: NA; cdr3_nt: TGTGCCTGGACGGTGGGCACCTACGAGCAGTACTTC; cdr3_aa: CAWTVGTYEQYF
clone_size: once; cdr3_length: 14; v_call: TRBV5-1; j_call: TRBJ2-2; d_call: NA; cdr3_nt: TGCGCCAGCAGCCCCATAGCGAACACCGGGGAGCTGTTTTTT; cdr3_aa: CASSPIANTGELFF
clone_size: NA; cdr3_length: 15; v_call: TRBV6-1; j_call: TRBJ2-2; d_call: NA; cdr3_nt: TGTGCCAGCAGTGAAAGGATGGGGGCGAGCGGGGAGCTGTTTTTT; cdr3_aa: CASSERMGASGELFF
clone_size: NA; cdr3_length: 15; v_call: TRBV7-9; j_call: TRBJ1-1; d_call: TRBD1; cdr3_nt: TGTGCCAGCAGCTACCCGGACAGGCCGAACACTGAAGCTTTCTTT; cdr3_aa: CASSYPDRPNTEAFF
clone_size: NA; cdr3_length: 16; v_call: TRBV7-2; j_call: TRBJ2-2; d_call: NA; cdr3_nt: TGTGCCAGCAGCTTACAGGCAGGTCAATCCACCGGGGAGCTGTTTTTT; cdr3_aa: CASSLQAGQSTGELFF
clone_size: NA; cdr3_length: 16; v_call: TRBV9; j_call: TRBJ2-3; d_call: TRBD1; cdr3_nt: TGTGCCAGCAGAGCCCTGGGACAGGGGGGAACAGATACGCAGTATTTT; cdr3_aa: CASRALGQGGTDTQYF
clone_size: once; cdr3_length: 15; v_call: TRBV6-1; j_call: TRBJ1-2; d_call: TRBD1; cdr3_nt: TGTGCCAGCAGTGAACTGGACAGGGCCCTTTATGGCTACACCTTC; cdr3_aa: CASSELDRALYGYTF
clone_size: NA; cdr3_length: 13; v_call: TRBV7-8; j_call: TRBJ2-7; d_call: TRBD1; cdr3_nt: TGTGCCAGCAGGCGACGGGACAGGGCCGAGCAGTACTTC; cdr3_aa: CASRRRDRAEQYF
clone_size: NA; cdr3_length: 14; v_call: TRBV6-5; j_call: TRBJ1-2; d_call: TRBD1; cdr3_nt: TGTGCCAGCAGTAGGGACAGCCTAGACTATGGCTACACCTTC; cdr3_aa: CASSRDSLDYGYTF
clone_size: few; cdr3_length: 16; v_call: TRBV5-1; j_call: TRBJ2-3; d_call: TRBD1; cdr3_nt: TGCGCCAGCAGCTTCCCCCAGGGGGCACACACAGATACGCAGTATTTT; cdr3_aa: CASSFPQGAHTDTQYF
clone_size: NA; cdr3_length: 15; v_call: TRBV5-8; j_call: TRBJ1-6; d_call: NA; cdr3_nt: TGTGCCAGCAGCTTGGAGGGTCAGGGGAACTCACCCCTCCACTTT; cdr3_aa: CASSLEGQGNSPLHF
clone_size: NA; cdr3_length: 12; v_call: TRBV29-1; j_call: TRBJ2-1; d_call: NA; cdr3_nt: TGCAGCGTTGAACCCCTCGGGAATGAGCAGTTCTTC; cdr3_aa: CSVEPLGNEQFF
clone_size: NA; cdr3_length: 15; v_call: TRBV7-6; j_call: TRBJ1-2; d_call: NA; cdr3_nt: TGTGCCAGCAGCTTAGTCGTTGGAGGGAACTATGGCTACACCTTC; cdr3_aa: CASSLVVGGNYGYTF
clone_size: NA; cdr3_length: 13; v_call: TRBV28; j_call: TRBJ1-5; d_call: TRBD1; cdr3_nt: TGTGCCAGCCGACAGGGGTGGAATCAGCCCCAGCATTTT; cdr3_aa: CASRQGWNQPQHF
clone_size: NA; cdr3_length: 22; v_call: TRBV4-3; j_call: TRBJ1-1; d_call: TRBD1; cdr3_nt: TGCGCCAGCAGCCAAAATTTCCGAGACAGGGGAGTCGGGGCCCTGAGGGGGACTGAAGCTTTCTTT; cdr3_aa: CASSQNFRDRGVGALRGTEAFF
clone_size: NA; cdr3_length: 13; v_call: TRBV21-1; j_call: TRBJ1-5; d_call: NA; cdr3_nt: TGTGCCAGGGGACAGGGGGACCATCAGCCCCAGCATTTT; cdr3_aa: CARGQGDHQPQHF